Shown below are 14 T cell receptor beta chains from a single sample sequenced in a study of glioma-infiltrating T cells. The iRepertoire nested amplicon-rescue multiplex PCR amplified TCR alpha and beta CDR3s from RNA. TCRdb redid the calling of the multiplex PCR reads with MiXCR, one entry per CDR3 protein. The data contain about 400,000 distinct CDR3 sequences, approximately 42% of them seen just once; the ten biggest clones take up 12%. The source material was glioma tissue, nonneoplastic brain tissue, or PBMCs (not recorded which). The receptor set was obtained from a human donor with low-grade glioma or glioblastoma, undergoing nonglioma brain surgery, or in good health (not recorded which).

This rearrangement joins TRBV7-2 to TRBJ2-2, with TRBD2 matching over 11 bases. The CDR3 has 17 amino acids. V trimming: 0 bases; J trimming: 2 bases; junction bases outside the gene matches: 2. Germline values: CDR1 SGHTA, CDR2 FQGNSA. This chain's CDR3 is CASSLASGRVNTGELFF. The CDR3 DNA is TGTGCCAGCAGCTTAGCTAGCGGGAGGGTAAACACCGGGGAGCTGTTTTTT.

The chain couples TRBV7-2 to TRBJ1-4; possible D gene TRBD1, 6 bases. The CDR3 is 16 amino acids. Trimming removed 0 bases at V and 3 bases at J, with 11 bases between. In germline, CDR1 is SGHTA, CDR2 FQGNSA. Written as DNA, the CDR3 is TGTGCCAGCAGCTTAGCTTTGGGGGCGGCTAATGAAAAACTGTTTTTT. The encoded protein is CASSLALGAANEKLFF.

The V and J genes are TRBV7-3 and TRBJ1-5; 10 bases fit TRBD1. This CDR3 spans 15 amino acids. The germline CDR1 and CDR2 sequences are SGHTA and FQGTGA. Trimming removed 6 bases from V and 5 bases from J; junction bases left unmatched: 7. Here the CDR3 reads CASRPTDRGHQPQHF. Here the CDR3 DNA reads TGTGCCAGCAGACCAACAGACAGGGGGCATCAGCCCCAGCATTTT. Full variable domain (rest looked up from reference TRBV7-3 and TRBJ1-5): GAGVSQTPSNKVTEKGKYVELRCDPISGHTALYWYRQSLGQGPEFLIYFQGTGAADDSGLPNDRFFAVRPEGSVSTLKIQRTERGDSAVYLCASRPTDRGHQPQHFGDGTRLSIL.

As for this clonotype: A much larger clone lies a single base off, so this may be a read error. The V call is TRBV25-1, the J call TRBJ2-3; D is unresolved. This CDR3 is built from 14 residues. Trimming removed 2 bases at V and 6 bases at J, with 12 bases between. Germline V CDR1 and CDR2: MGHDK, SYGVNS. CDR3 sequence: CASSEDFSFDTQYF. The CDR3 bases are TGTGCCAGCAGTGAAGACTTCTCATTCGATACGCAGTATTTT.

The rearrangement links TRBV19 to TRBJ1-5; D is uncertain. This CDR3 comprises 15 residues. The V gene lost 3 bases and the J gene lost 1 base, with 10 bases spanning the gap. CDR1 LNHDA and CDR2 SQIVND come from the germline V gene (reference sequence). CDR3 loop: CASSIQAGSNQPQHF. The CDR3 nucleotides are TGTGCCAGTAGTATCCAGGCCGGCAGCAATCAGCCCCAGCATTTT. The full variable domain, with the rest looked up from reference TRBV19 and TRBJ1-5, is DGGITQSPKYLFRKEGQNVTLSCEQNLNHDAMYWYRQDPGQGLRLIYYSQIVNDFQKGDIAEGYSVSREKKESFPLTVTSAQKNPTAFYLCASSIQAGSNQPQHFGDGTRLSIL.

The V and J genes are TRBV4-3 and TRBJ2-1; 9 positions match TRBD2. The length of the CDR3 is 15 residues. Germline CDR1 LGHNA, CDR2 YSLEER. The junction had 12 bases not matched to a gene; V was cut back by 8 bases and J by 7 bases. This CDR3 is CASCLQREALNEQFF. CDR3 sequence (DNA): TGCGCCAGCTGCTTACAGCGGGAGGCCCTGAATGAGCAGTTCTTC.

The chain links TRBV4-3 to TRBJ2-1; 9 nucleotides align to TRBD2. Germline trimming cut 1 base from V and 5 bases from J; bases unmatched to any gene: 9. This CDR3 region has 17 residues. Germline assignment: CDR1 LGHNA and CDR2 YSLEER. CDR3 amino acids: CASSQATLAGTNNEQFF. The DNA of the CDR3 is TGCGCCAGCAGCCAAGCGACCCTAGCGGGAACGAACAATGAGCAGTTCTTC.

About this clonotype: A much larger clonotype is one base distant, so this may be a read error. This chain uses TRBV6-1 with TRBJ2-3; TRBD2 matches at 10 bases. Germline loops: CDR1 MNHNS, CDR2 SASEGT. This CDR3 is built from 13 residues. CDR3 coding DNA: TGTGCCAGCGGAGCGGGAGGGTCAGATAGGCAGTATTTT. It translates to CASGAGGSDRQYF.

Comment on this clonotype: With a much larger clone just one base away, this may be a read error. The chain employs TRBV6-5 and TRBJ2-7; D is possibly TRBD1 (6 bases). The J call may not be correct, given that the DNA end is closer to TRBJ2-5. The germline V gene encodes CDR1 MNHEY and CDR2 SVGAGI. CDR3 size: 18 residues. Written as DNA, the CDR3 is TGTGCCAGCAGTTTGTGGGGGCGCCTAGCCGGAGGAGGAGAGACCCAGTACTTC. This sequence encodes CASSLWGRLAGGGETQYF.

This clonotype was observed many times. The chain couples TRBV20-1 to TRBJ2-7; D unclear. Germline CDR1 and CDR2: DFQATT and SNEGSKA (reference sequence). The CDR3 totals 12 residues. V was clipped by 2 bases and J by 4 bases, with 9 bases between them. CDR3 sequence: CSARIVGYEQYF. The CDR3 DNA reads TGCAGTGCTAGAATTGTGGGGTACGAGCAGTACTTC.

J is TRBJ2-7 and V is TRBV18; perhaps D is TRBD1 or TRBD2 (5 bases each). The CDR3 is 12 residues long. The V and J ends lost 2 bases and 5 bases respectively, with 7 bases between them. The germline V gene encodes CDR1 KGHSH and CDR2 LQKENI. CDR3 sequence: CASSPGGHEQYF. In DNA, the CDR3 is TGTGCCAGCTCACCAGGGGGTCACGAGCAGTACTTC.

A remark on this clonotype: At one boundary the junction diverges from the germline segment, which might be a read error. V is TRBV27 and J is TRBJ2-1, with a weak D call TRBD2 (7 bases). Germline-derived CDR1 and CDR2 are MNHEY and SMNVEV (reference sequence). CDR3 size: 17 residues. Here the CDR3 reads CASSLRGGLSSYNEQSF. CDR3 nucleotides: TGTGCCAGCAGTTTAAGGGGGGGCCTCAGCTCCTACAATGAGCAGTCCTTC.

The sample holds a few counts of this clonotype. This chain links TRBV4-3 with TRBJ2-1, with 7 bases that match TRBD2. The V and J ends lost 0 bases and 2 bases, in that order; junction bases with no gene match: 7. This CDR3 is built from 17 residues. Germline V gene lookup returns CDR1 LGHNA and CDR2 YSLEER. This chain's CDR3 is CASSQEWERGTYNEQFF. The CDR3 coding sequence is TGCGCCAGCAGCCAAGAATGGGAGCGGGGAACCTACAATGAGCAGTTCTTC.

To note about this clonotype: A much bigger clone sits one base away, suggesting this may be a read error. The V call is TRBV24-1, the J call TRBJ2-3; no definite D call. Per germline, CDR1 KGHDR and CDR2 SFDVKD. There are 14 residues in the CDR3. Trimming removed 3 bases from V and 6 bases from J, with 12 bases in between. DNA for the CDR3: TGTGCCACCAGTGATACGACCTACACGGATACGCAGTATTTT. This encodes CATSDTTYTDTQYF.